These 10 T cell receptor beta chains came from one sample sequenced in a study of beta chain features in type 1 diabetes. Since all of the isolated RNA was reverse transcribed, expressed TCRB transcripts were what got sequenced. Assay used: immunoSEQ multiplex PCR; TCRdb lists only in-frame clones, some missing. The sample yields about 150,000 clones, roughly 10% seen once. Material: central memory CD4+ T cells from blood. These receptors were collected from a man between 18 and 35 years old in good health.

This clone has more than one count but fewer than ten. The chain uses TRBV7-2 and TRBJ2-1; TRBD1 aligns across 8 bases. CDR3 size: 16 residues. The trim removed 3 bases at V and 8 bases at J, leaving 12 bases unmatched. The germline V gene has CDR1 SGHTA and CDR2 FQGNSA. CDR3 in amino acids: CASSFRTGSFRHEQFF. The CDR3 region has the DNA TGTGCCAGCAGCTTCCGGACAGGGAGTTTTAGGCATGAGCAGTTCTTC.

The chain recombines TRBV5-1 with TRBJ1-1; D gene unclear. The CDR3 has 14 amino acids. The germline gives CDR1 SGHRS, CDR2 YFSETQ. V was pared by 4 bases and J by 1 base, with 11 bases between. CDR3 bases: TGCGCCAGCAGCCCCGTCTCGAGGAACACTGAAGCTTTCTTT. This codes for CASSPVSRNTEAFF.

The rearrangement links TRBV5-1 to TRBJ2-5; a possible D gene is TRBD1 (5 bases). The CDR3 is 14 residues long. The V end lost 2 bases, the J end lost 4 bases, and 12 bases lay between the germline ends. The germline V gene has CDR1 SGHRS and CDR2 YFSETQ. The CDR3 reads CASSFSQGGETQYF. CDR3 nucleotide sequence: TGCGCCAGCAGCTTCTCCCAGGGTGGAGAGACCCAGTACTTC.

This sequence joins TRBV30 and TRBJ2-7, with D perhaps TRBD1 or TRBD2 (6 bases each). This CDR3 is 13 amino acids long. From germline, CDR1 is GTSNPN and CDR2 SVGIG (reference sequence). V was clipped by 2 bases and J by 5 bases, with 13 bases between them. CDR3 sequence reads: CAWSLTGGHEQYF. CDR3 nucleotides: TGTGCCTGGAGTCTAACCGGGGGCCACGAGCAGTACTTC.

V gene TRBV30 combines with J gene TRBJ1-5; D ambiguous. Germline V gene data show CDR1 as GTSNPN and CDR2 as SVGIG (reference sequence). The CDR3 is 14 amino acids. V was shortened by 1 base and J by 1 base, with 8 bases between the two germline ends. Here the CDR3 reads CAWSEGRSNQPQHF. For the CDR3, the DNA is TGTGCCTGGAGTGAAGGGAGGAGCAATCAGCCCCAGCATTTT.

The chain joins TRBV29-1 to TRBJ1-1; D is possibly TRBD1 (6 bases). The CDR3 contains 14 residues. V dropped 8 bases and J dropped 7 bases, with 23 bases sitting between them. Germline CDR1 SQVTM, CDR2 ANQGSEA. CDR3 amino acids: CSTSRGGRADEAFF. In DNA, the CDR3 is TGCAGCACCTCCCGGGGGGGCAGAGCCGATGAAGCTTTCTTT.

Only a few counts were recorded for this clone. V is TRBV4-1 and J is TRBJ1-2, with D possibly being TRBD1 (6 bases). CDR1 MGHRA and CDR2 YSYEKL come from the germline V gene. The CDR3 has 14 amino acids. Trimming shortened V by 0 bases and J by 8 bases, and 13 bases separated the two germline ends. The CDR3 is CASSQDRGASGYTF. CDR3 nucleotides: TGCGCCAGCAGCCAAGATCGGGGGGCGTCGGGCTACACCTTC.

The gene calls are TRBV21-1 and TRBJ1-5. TRBV21-1 constitutes a pseudogene. CDR3 size: 14 residues. The CDR3 DNA follows: TGTGCCAGCAGCCTCCCGGGTGGGGGTCAGCCCCAGCATTTT. The encoded protein is CASSLPGGGQPQHF.

The chain carries TRBV28 and TRBJ2-7, with TRBD2 matching 7 bases. Trimming took 6 bases from V and 9 from J; bases not matched to a gene: 11. The CDR3 is made up of 13 amino acids. The V gene's germline CDR1 is MDHEN and CDR2 SYDVKM. CDR3 sequence: CASSISQTGGQYF. CDR3 sequence (DNA): TGTGCCAGCAGCATCTCCCAGACGGGGGGGCAGTACTTC. The whole variable domain, filled in from reference TRBV28 and TRBJ2-7, reads DVKVTQSSRYLVKRTGEKVFLECVQDMDHENMFWYRQDPGLGLRLIYFSYDVKMKEKGDIPEGYSVSREKKERFSLILESASTNQTSMYLCASSISQTGGQYFGPGTRLTVT.

This chain uses TRBV9 with TRBJ2-3; 7 bases line up with TRBD1. This CDR3 comprises 13 residues. The germline V gene has CDR1 SGDLS and CDR2 YYNGEE. The ends lost 6 bases at V and 3 bases at J; junction bases unmatched: 4. This CDR3 is CASTTGATDTQYF. The CDR3 region has the DNA TGTGCCAGCACAACAGGGGCTACAGATACGCAGTATTTT.